This T cell receptor (beta chain) was identified in a study of blood T cell repertoires in COVID-19. About the study: The samples span acute and convalescent COVID-19 from the United States, Italy and Spain.

This CDR3 contains 17 residues. V lost 3 bases and J lost 0, with 17 bases in between. Germline CDR1 and CDR2: MGHRA and YSYEKL. Original handling: Cell counts per sample came from amplifying reference gene primers. Data came from immunoSEQ multiplex PCR; TCRdb stores just in-frame clones and leaves some out. That table is the source of V, J and clone size, and D and trimming were worked out from the DNA. The repertoire holds about 50,000 clones, more than 75% seen once, with 15% to 20% in the top ten. The clonotype originates from a human donor in a cohort sampled during active COVID-19. The V call is TRBV4-1, the J call TRBJ2-5, with TRBD2 as a possible D gene (6 bases). The sequencing input was peripheral blood. The CDR3 is CASSQERDSTYQETQYF. CDR3 DNA sequence: TGCGCCAGCAGCCAGGAACGGGACTCCACTTACCAAGAGACCCAGTACTTC.